This TCR beta chain was recorded in a study of blood T cell repertoires in COVID-19. Study context: Sites in the United States, Italy and Spain provided acute and convalescent COVID-19 samples. The cDNA or gDNA used as material had been derived from T cells, B-cell-depleted T cells, or PBMCs.

Study processing details: Amplifying reference gene primers gave estimates of nucleated cell counts. The data were produced by immunoSEQ multiplex PCR, yet TCRdb's version contains in-frame clones alone and is incomplete. V and J calls and clone size are copied from that table; D and trimming were computed from the DNA. Of approximately 100,000 clones in the sample, approximately 92% were seen once. This TCR was sampled from a man aged 65 to 79 with acute or convalescent COVID-19. Sequencing input: peripheral blood.

The DNA for the CDR3 is TGTGCCAGCAGTGTCCAGGGGGTTTATGAGCAGTTCTTC. It translates to CASSVQGVYEQFF. This chain links TRBV12-3 or TRBV12-4 with TRBJ2-1, with 7 bases that match TRBD1. The CDR3 contains 13 residues. Losses at the gene ends were 5 bases for V and 8 bases for J; bases not matched to a gene: 6.